The next 21 T cell receptor beta chains were all read from a single sample in a study of T cell responses to AZD1222 COVID-19 vaccine. Repertoires were generated with immunoSEQ multiplex PCR, while TCRdb's copy carries only in-frame clones and drops some. The sample lists about 110,000 clones, about nine tenths occurring once. Sequenced material: peripheral blood, taken on day 0 of AZD1222 vaccination. All receptors derive from an adult in good health.

The chain combines TRBV9 with TRBJ1-3; TRBD1 agrees at 8 bases. The CDR3 has 15 amino acids. Germline V lookup: CDR1 SGDLS, CDR2 YYNGEE. J lost 3 bases, V lost 2 bases, and 4 bases had no gene match. DNA for the CDR3: TGTGCCAGCAGCGTGGCGACAGGGGTTGGAAACACCATATATTTT. The encoded protein is CASSVATGVGNTIYF. Full variable domain (outside the CDR3, taken from reference TRBV9 and TRBJ1-3): DSGVTQTPKHLITATGQRVTLRCSPRSGDLSVYWYQQSLDQGLQFLIQYYNGEERAKGNILERFSAQQFPDLHSELNLSSLELGDSALYFCASSVATGVGNTIYFGEGSWLTVV.

The chain is built from TRBV27 and TRBJ1-2, with 9 bases identical to TRBD1. Germline CDR1 is MNHEY and CDR2 is SMNVEV (reference sequence). The trim removed 5 bases at V and 8 bases at J, leaving 6 bases unmatched. The length of the CDR3 is 13 residues. The CDR3 DNA follows: TGTGCCAGCAGTACGGGACAGGGTGGCGGCTACACCTTC. Translated: CASSTGQGGGYTF.

V usage is TRBV25-1 and J usage is TRBJ2-5; 9 bases fit TRBD1. Germline V gene lookup returns CDR1 MGHDK and CDR2 SYGVNS. After removal of 4 bases from V and 4 bases from J, the junction contained 4 bases not matched to a gene. The CDR3 spans 14 residues. CDR3 in DNA: TGTGCCAGCAGTGGGGGACAGGGAAGAGAGACCCAGTACTTC. Translated, it gives CASSGGQGRETQYF.

This sequence joins TRBV7-9 and TRBJ1-2, with D unclear. The CDR3 contains 14 residues. The germline V gene has CDR1 SEHNR and CDR2 FQNEAQ (reference sequence). With 1 base removed from V and 4 bases from J, the gap between germline ends came to 10 bases. The DNA of the CDR3 is TGTGCCAGCAGCTTAGTCCCAGATCCCTATGGCTACACCTTC. Its translation is CASSLVPDPYGYTF.

This sequence joins TRBV5-1 and TRBJ1-2, with D unresolved. Per the germline V gene, CDR1 is SGHRS and CDR2 is YFSETQ. Deletions cut 9 bases from V and 4 bases from J, with 16 bases between. This CDR3 contains 13 residues. This chain's CDR3 is CATAEDPLYGYTF. DNA for the CDR3: TGCGCCACTGCCGAGGATCCCCTCTATGGCTACACCTTC. Full variable domain (rest looked up from reference TRBV5-1 and TRBJ1-2): KAGVTQTPRYLIKTRGQQVTLSCSPISGHRSVSWYQQTPGQGLQFLFEYFSETQRNKGNFPGRFSGRQFSNSRSEMNVSTLELGDSALYLCATAEDPLYGYTFGSGTRLTVV.

The V call is TRBV29-1, the J call TRBJ1-2, with no clear D. The germline CDR1 and CDR2 sequences are SQVTM and ANQGSEA. Trimming removed 6 bases at V and 0 bases at J, with 8 bases between. This CDR3 contains 12 residues. CDR3 DNA sequence: TGCAGCGTCCCCCGTCCTAACTATGGCTACACCTTC. It translates to CSVPRPNYGYTF.

V gene TRBV2 combines with J gene TRBJ1-2; a weak D match, TRBD1 (6 bases). V was clipped by 6 bases and J by 12 bases, with 20 bases between them. Germline V CDR1 and CDR2: SNHLY, FYNNEI. This CDR3 has 13 amino acids. The CDR3 DNA is TGTGCCAGCAGCCAGACAGGATCGGACTGGAACACCTTC. Translation: CASSQTGSDWNTF.

The chain has TRBV4-1 and TRBJ1-5; tentative D call: TRBD1 (6 bases). CDR3 length: 15 residues. The germline gives CDR1 MGHRA, CDR2 YSYEKL. V was pared by 0 bases and J by 4 bases, with 10 bases between. The CDR3 loop is CASSQDGTGNQPQHF. In DNA form, the CDR3 reads TGCGCCAGCAGCCAAGATGGAACAGGGAATCAGCCCCAGCATTTT.

This chain uses TRBV5-1 with TRBJ1-1; tentative D call: TRBD1 (6 bases). The germline V gene encodes CDR1 SGHRS and CDR2 YFSETQ. The germline V and J ends were trimmed by 4 bases and 4 bases, with 17 bases remaining between them. The CDR3 totals 15 residues. The CDR3 region has the DNA TGCGCCAGCAGCCTGATCGAACAGGGTGGCACTGAAGCTTTCTTT. It is translated as CASSLIEQGGTEAFF. Using reference TRBV5-1 and TRBJ1-1 for the parts outside the CDR3, the full variable domain is KAGVTQTPRYLIKTRGQQVTLSCSPISGHRSVSWYQQTPGQGLQFLFEYFSETQRNKGNFPGRFSGRQFSNSRSEMNVSTLELGDSALYLCASSLIEQGGTEAFFGQGTRLTVV.

The CDR3 DNA reads TGTGCCAGCAGCTGGCGGACGGGAGATCAGCCCCAGCATTTT. This encodes CASSWRTGDQPQHF. The genes are TRBV5-5 and TRBJ1-5; D gene unclear. V was pared by 3 bases and J by 5 bases, with 12 bases between. Germline CDR1 reads SGHKS; CDR2 reads YYEKEE (reference sequence). CDR3 length: 14 residues.

The gene calls are TRBV7-9 and TRBJ2-3; 8 bases are a match to TRBD1. The CDR3 runs to 17 residues. V lost 1 base and J lost 4; bases outside the gene matches: 10. Germline CDR1 reads SEHNR; CDR2 reads FQNEAQ (reference sequence). The DNA for the CDR3 is TGTGCCAGCAGCTTAGTAGTACCGGGACAGGAGGCAGATACGCAGTATTTT. Its translation is CASSLVVPGQEADTQYF.

The chain carries TRBV5-1 and TRBJ1-6; the D gene is possibly TRBD1 (5 bases). The ends were cut back, 0 bases at V and 8 bases at J, with 9 bases in the middle. Per germline, CDR1 SGHRS and CDR2 YFSETQ. This CDR3 spans 14 amino acids. Here the CDR3 reads CASSLGQIDSPLHF. CDR3 coding DNA: TGCGCCAGCAGCTTGGGACAGATCGATTCACCCCTCCACTTT. Full variable domain (remainder filled in from reference TRBV5-1 and TRBJ1-6): KAGVTQTPRYLIKTRGQQVTLSCSPISGHRSVSWYQQTPGQGLQFLFEYFSETQRNKGNFPGRFSGRQFSNSRSEMNVSTLELGDSALYLCASSLGQIDSPLHFGNGTRLTVT.

J is TRBJ2-1 and V is TRBV7-9; D perhaps matches TRBD2 (5 bases). Germline-derived CDR1 and CDR2 are SEHNR and FQNEAQ (reference sequence). V was shortened by 5 bases and J by 10 bases, with 15 bases between the two germline ends. This CDR3 is built from 13 residues. CDR3 residues: CASSPLEVVEQFF. The CDR3 DNA is TGTGCCAGCAGCCCCCTGGAGGTTGTAGAGCAGTTCTTC.

J is TRBJ2-5 and V is TRBV10-3; 10 bases map to TRBD2. Germline V gives CDR1 ENHRY, CDR2 SYGVKD. V lost 6 bases, J lost 5 bases, and 15 bases stayed unmatched. The CDR3 sequence is 17 residues long. CDR3 bases: TGTGCCATCAGGGACCCCGAGCGGGGGGGCCTCTGGGAGACCCAGTACTTC. Its translation is CAIRDPERGGLWETQYF.

The rearrangement links TRBV18 to TRBJ2-7, with D uncertain. CDR1 KGHSH and CDR2 LQKENI come from the germline V gene. The CDR3 contains 11 residues. With 5 bases removed from V and 7 bases from J, the gap between germline ends came to 9 bases. CDR3 bases: TGTGCCAGCTCAACAGATTTTGAGCAGTACTTC. This sequence encodes CASSTDFEQYF.

The chain employs TRBV11-2 and TRBJ1-2; D unresolved. This CDR3 spans 13 amino acids. V dropped 3 bases and J dropped 0 bases, with 5 bases sitting between them. Germline loops: CDR1 SGHAT, CDR2 FQNNGV. For the CDR3, the DNA is TGTGCCAGCAGCTTTAGGGCTAACTATGGCTACACCTTC. Its protein product is CASSFRANYGYTF.

The gene calls are TRBV6-5 and TRBJ1-2; D possibly corresponds to TRBD1 (5 bases). The CDR3 runs to 14 residues. Germline V gene data show CDR1 as MNHEY and CDR2 as SVGAGI. V was shortened by 6 bases and J by 7 bases, with 18 bases between the two germline ends. This CDR3 is CASRAASPGGGYTF. CDR3 nucleotides: TGTGCCAGCAGGGCGGCTAGCCCGGGGGGTGGCTACACCTTC.

This chain connects TRBV4-1 to TRBJ2-7; 7 nucleotides agree with TRBD1. Germline trimming cut 1 base from V and 3 bases from J; bases unmatched to any gene: 3. The germline V gene has CDR1 MGHRA and CDR2 YSYEKL. The CDR3 runs to 14 residues. This chain's CDR3 is CASSQGDRVYEQYF. CDR3 coding DNA: TGCGCCAGCAGCCAAGGAGACAGGGTCTACGAGCAGTACTTC.

V is TRBV2 and J is TRBJ1-4; no clear D gene. The CDR3 spans 12 residues. Germline CDR1 SNHLY, CDR2 FYNNEI. V lost 8 bases and J lost 5, with 9 bases in between. Here the CDR3 reads CASRWRNEKLFF. CDR3 bases: TGTGCCAGCCGGTGGAGAAATGAAAAACTGTTTTTT.

V usage is TRBV7-8 and J usage is TRBJ2-4; D possibly corresponds to TRBD1 (6 bases). CDR1 is SGHVS and CDR2 is FQNEAQ in the germline V gene. CDR3 length equals 16 residues. The V and J ends lost 5 bases and 0 bases respectively, with 14 bases between them. The CDR3 sequence: CASSQWDTLAKNIQYF. The DNA for the CDR3 is TGTGCCAGCAGCCAATGGGACACACTAGCCAAAAACATTCAGTACTTC.

The V call is TRBV6-5, the J call TRBJ1-1; D not certain. Trimming removed 7 bases at V and 3 bases at J, with 15 bases between. CDR1 and CDR2 from the germline V gene are MNHEY and SVGAGI. This CDR3 spans 14 amino acids. The CDR3 DNA sequence: TGTGCCAGCATAGGTTTTGACTTGGACACTGAAGCTTTCTTT. Translated: CASIGFDLDTEAFF.